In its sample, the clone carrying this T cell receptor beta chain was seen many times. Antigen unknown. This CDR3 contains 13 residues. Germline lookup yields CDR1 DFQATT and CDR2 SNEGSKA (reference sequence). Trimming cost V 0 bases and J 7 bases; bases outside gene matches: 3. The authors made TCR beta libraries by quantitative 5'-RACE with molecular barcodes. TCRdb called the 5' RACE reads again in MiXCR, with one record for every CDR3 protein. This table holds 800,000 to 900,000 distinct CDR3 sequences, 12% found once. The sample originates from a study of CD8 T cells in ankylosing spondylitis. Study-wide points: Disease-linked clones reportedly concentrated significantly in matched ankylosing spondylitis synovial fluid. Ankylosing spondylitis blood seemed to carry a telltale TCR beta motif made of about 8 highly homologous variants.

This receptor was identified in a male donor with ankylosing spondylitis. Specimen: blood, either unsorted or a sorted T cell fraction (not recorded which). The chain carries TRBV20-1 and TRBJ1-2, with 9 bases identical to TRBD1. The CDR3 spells CSARDGTGPGYTF. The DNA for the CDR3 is TGCAGTGCTAGAGATGGGACAGGGCCTGGCTACACCTTC.